This T cell receptor beta chain was recovered during a study of T cell clones after liver transplantation. The wider study: Post-transplant blood was tracked for graft-donor-reactive T cell clones identified in a pre-transplant mixed lymphocyte reaction. Whole-study findings and limits: Compared with third party-reactive sequences, donor-reactive ones declined more, independent of withdrawal success. Post-transplant, graft-donor-reactive CD4 TCRbeta sequences in blood dropped significantly in 5 of 8 subjects.

Germline-derived CDR1 and CDR2 are MGHRA and YSYEKL. V was cut by 1 base and J by 2 bases, with 11 bases left in between. This CDR3 has 15 amino acids. Profiling relied on immunoSEQ multiplex PCR, and the TCRdb table lists in-frame clones only, not all of them. This sample carries about 630 clones, roughly 52% of them seen once, and the ten largest clones take roughly a quarter. Alloreactive TCRbeta sequences came from sequencing proliferating CFSE-low cells in the MLR. Pre-transplant recipient cells responded to graft donor PBMCs, splenocytes, lymph-node cells, or third-party PBMCs. This clone is termed large. Its specificity is not known.

The chain has TRBV4-1 and TRBJ1-2; unclear D gene. The sample consisted of CD4+ T cells from cultured PBMCs. The receptor was derived from a human patient who received a liver transplant. The graft donor may account for some of the T cells. The CDR3 loop is CASSQVMVRNYGYTF. The CDR3, as DNA: TGCGCCAGCAGCCAAGTTATGGTCAGAAACTATGGCTACACCTTC.